Below are 28 T cell receptor beta chains sequenced from a single sample in a study of spatial heterogeneity in lung cancer. Study-level findings and limits: Expanded alpha and beta TCR counts within tumors tracked tumor mutation counts.

Regarding time point: sample taken at primary tumor resection. No antigen has been identified for these receptors. TCRdb fed the 5' RACE reads into MiXCR, producing one record per CDR3 protein. The table has several thousand distinct CDR3 sequences, over 8.5% seen once; the top ten hold about 10%. The specimen was lung tumor tissue, collected at surgery. Receptors were obtained from a female donor with early-stage non-small cell lung cancer.

There are a few counts of this clonotype. The chain joins TRBV28 to TRBJ1-5; D call uncertain. The CDR3 consists of 15 residues. The germline V and J ends were trimmed by 10 bases and 2 bases, with 18 bases remaining between them. Per germline, CDR1 MDHEN and CDR2 SYDVKM. Here the CDR3 DNA reads TGTGCCACCACCACTGGGTCGATTGGCAATCAGCCCCAGCATTTT. Translating it yields CATTTGSIGNQPQHF.

This sequence joins TRBV11-2 and TRBJ2-6; the D is unclear. Germline loops: CDR1 SGHAT, CDR2 FQNNGV. V shed 3 bases and J shed 0 bases, with 6 bases lying between them. This CDR3 comprises 15 residues. The CDR3 DNA is TGTGCCAGCAGCTTCGGTAGCTCTGGGGCCAACGTCCTGACTTTC. It is translated as CASSFGSSGANVLTF.

The rearrangement uses TRBV6-5 and TRBJ1-4, with 7 bases matching TRBD1. Germline loops: CDR1 MNHEY, CDR2 SVGAGI. The CDR3 contains 17 residues. Losses at the gene ends were 1 base for V and 4 bases for J; bases not matched to a gene: 9. The DNA of the CDR3 is TGTGCCAGCAGTTACTTCATTCCTCAGGGGGGTAATGAAAAACTGTTTTTT. Translated, it gives CASSYFIPQGGNEKLFF.

This clonotype was seen more than once but under ten times. This rearrangement joins TRBV6-2 or TRBV6-3 to TRBJ1-1, with a tentative D call TRBD1 (6 bases). Trimming removed 2 bases from V and 5 bases from J, with 9 bases in between. The CDR3 runs 13 residues. Germline assignment: CDR1 MNHEY and CDR2 SVGEGT. The CDR3 sequence is CASSYQGLTEAFF. The CDR3, as DNA: TGTGCCAGCAGTTACCAGGGGTTGACTGAAGCTTTCTTT.

The sample holds a few counts of this clonotype. The rearrangement uses TRBV7-8 and TRBJ2-5; D may be TRBD1 (6 bases). Germline V CDR1 and CDR2: SGHVS, FQNEAQ. Trimming left V 3 bases short and J 4 bases short, with 9 bases between. CDR3 length: 13 residues. The CDR3 protein is CASSFPRGETQYF. The CDR3 DNA sequence: TGTGCCAGCAGCTTCCCCAGGGGAGAGACCCAGTACTTC.

The chain employs TRBV7-9 and TRBJ2-6, with D perhaps TRBD1 or TRBD2 (5 bases each). Looked up from germline, CDR1 is SEHNR and CDR2 is FQNEAQ (reference sequence). V dropped 1 base and J dropped 7 bases, with 20 bases sitting between them. This CDR3 is 18 amino acids long. The CDR3 loop reads CASSLGAGTPGGANVLTF. The CDR3 DNA is TGTGCCAGCAGCTTAGGCGCCGGGACCCCAGGAGGTGCCAACGTCCTGACTTTC.

This clonotype was seen at least ten times. The V and J genes are TRBV2 and TRBJ2-7; 12 nucleotides match TRBD2. The CDR3 length is 14 residues. V lost 6 bases and J lost 5; bases outside the gene matches: 5. Germline loops: CDR1 SNHLY, CDR2 FYNNEI. This CDR3 is CASRRTSGDNEQYF. CDR3 bases: TGTGCCAGCAGAAGGACTAGCGGGGACAACGAGCAGTACTTC. Full variable domain (outside the CDR3, taken from reference TRBV2 and TRBJ2-7): EPEVTQTPSHQVTQMGQEVILRCVPISNHLYFYWYRQILGQKVEFLVSFYNNEISEKSEIFDDQFSVERPDGSNFTLKIRSTKLEDSAMYFCASRRTSGDNEQYFGPGTRLTVT.

V is TRBV10-3 and J is TRBJ2-2, with 9 bases that match TRBD2. Germline V gene data show CDR1 as ENHRY and CDR2 as SYGVKD. The V segment lost 5 bases and the J segment 0 bases; nucleotides outside the gene matches: 4. This CDR3 has 16 residues. In DNA form, the CDR3 reads TGTGCCATCAGTACGCTAGCGGGGTCGAACACCGGGGAGCTGTTTTTT. This gives the protein CAISTLAGSNTGELFF.

This clonotype was seen a handful of times. The chain combines TRBV29-1 with TRBJ2-2; D might be TRBD2 (6 bases). The germline gives CDR1 SQVTM, CDR2 ANQGSEA. This CDR3 contains 13 residues. Trimming stripped 4 bases from V and 6 bases from J, with 12 bases between. CDR3 in DNA: TGCAGCGTTGGTCGCGGGGTAGCCGGGGAGCTGTTTTTT. Translated, it gives CSVGRGVAGELFF.

V is TRBV6-2 or TRBV6-3 and J is TRBJ2-2; 7 bases are a match to TRBD1. The CDR3 has 14 residues. Germline CDR1 and CDR2: MNHEY and SVGEGT. Trimming removed 5 bases from V and 0 bases from J; junction bases left unmatched: 0. The CDR3 sequence is CASSGTANTGELFF. The CDR3 bases are TGTGCCAGCAGTGGGACAGCGAACACCGGGGAGCTGTTTTTT.

This clonotype turned up a few times. The genes are TRBV15 and TRBJ1-5; unclear D gene. Deletions cut 0 bases from V and 5 bases from J, with 2 bases between. Germline lookup yields CDR1 LNHNV and CDR2 YYDKDF (reference sequence). The CDR3 length is 12 residues. The CDR3 bases are TGTGCCACCAGCAGAGAGTATCAGCCCCAGCATTTT. This encodes CATSREYQPQHF.

The rearrangement links TRBV6-5 to TRBJ2-3; D is possibly TRBD1 (6 bases). V gave up 6 bases and J gave up 3 bases, with 10 bases separating them. The CDR3 loop spans 13 amino acids. Germline lookup yields CDR1 MNHEY and CDR2 SVGAGI. The CDR3 bases are TGTGCCAGCAGGCAACAGGGTACAGATACGCAGTATTTT. As protein: CASRQQGTDTQYF.

This clonotype has more than one count but fewer than ten. In DNA, the CDR3 is TGCGCCAGCAGCCTTGGACTAGCGGGGGGGCTACAAGAGACCCAGTACTTC. As protein: CASSLGLAGGLQETQYF. The rearrangement uses TRBV5-1 and TRBJ2-5, with 15 bases matching TRBD2. Germline CDR1 and CDR2: SGHRS and YFSETQ. V shed 4 bases and J 2 bases; nucleotides not matched to a gene: 6. CDR3 length: 17 residues.

The gene calls are TRBV6-1 and TRBJ2-1; D might be TRBD2 (5 bases). With 2 bases removed from V and 6 bases from J, the gap between germline ends came to 14 bases. CDR1 and CDR2 (germline): MNHNS, SASEGT. This CDR3 is 15 amino acids long. CDR3 bases: TGTGCCAGCAGTGAAACGGCTACTAGGTCCAATGAGCAGTTCTTC. Amino acids: CASSETATRSNEQFF.

By sample share, this clonotype is medium-sized (0.01 to 0.1%). CDR3 nucleotides: TGTGCCAGCAGCTTAACCCCCAGCGGAAATGAAAAACTGTTTTTT. The encoded protein is CASSLTPSGNEKLFF. This chain connects TRBV7-2 to TRBJ1-4; D gene ambiguous. Germline CDR1 reads SGHTA; CDR2 reads FQGNSA. Deletions cut 2 bases from V and 5 bases from J, with 12 bases between. CDR3 length equals 15 residues.

This clonotype came up many times. The chain uses TRBV6-4 and TRBJ2-1; D may be TRBD2 (6 bases). The CDR3 sequence is 16 residues long. V was cut by 5 bases and J by 3 bases, with 17 bases left in between. Germline V lookup: CDR1 MRHNA, CDR2 SNTAGT. CDR3 sequence (DNA): TGTGCCAGCAGTCGGGAGCGGTTACCCCTCTACAATGAGCAGTTCTTC. Amino acid sequence: CASSRERLPLYNEQFF.

This rearrangement joins TRBV29-1 to TRBJ1-1; D remains unclear. CDR1 is SQVTM and CDR2 is ANQGSEA in the germline V gene. The CDR3 is 13 amino acids. Trimming stripped 0 bases from V and 0 bases from J, with 5 bases between. This chain's CDR3 is CSVEDRVNTEAFF. In DNA, the CDR3 is TGCAGCGTTGAAGATCGCGTGAACACTGAAGCTTTCTTT. The full variable domain, completed using reference TRBV29-1 and TRBJ1-1, is SAVISQKPSRDICQRGTSLTIQCQVDSQVTMMFWYRQQPGQSLTLIATANQGSEATYESGFVIDKFPISRPNLTFSTLTVSNMSPEDSSIYLCSVEDRVNTEAFFGQGTRLTVV.

This chain joins TRBV5-1 and TRBJ1-5; no firm D call. Trimming took 0 bases from V and 6 from J, leaving 10 bases between them. Per the germline V gene, CDR1 is SGHRS and CDR2 is YFSETQ. The CDR3 sequence is 14 residues long. The CDR3 DNA reads as TGCGCCAGCAGCTTGGAAGAATTCGGTCAGCCCCAGCATTTT. Its translation: CASSLEEFGQPQHF.

The V call is TRBV7-2, the J call TRBJ2-1; the D gene is possibly TRBD1 (5 bases). Trimming took 2 bases from V and 9 from J, leaving 8 bases between them. Per germline, CDR1 SGHTA and CDR2 FQGNSA. The CDR3 loop spans 12 amino acids. Here the CDR3 DNA reads TGTGCCAGCAGCTTATCCAGGGCTGAGCAGTTCTTC. This codes for CASSLSRAEQFF.

This clonotype was observed many times. CDR3 loop: CASSLGTTGYGYTF. CDR3 in DNA: TGTGCCAGCAGCTTAGGGACTACAGGTTATGGCTACACCTTC. The chain carries TRBV7-8 and TRBJ1-2; D may be TRBD1 (5 bases). The CDR3 has 14 amino acids. Trimming stripped 1 base from V and 5 bases from J, with 11 bases between. From germline, CDR1 is SGHVS and CDR2 FQNEAQ.

The chain couples TRBV24-1 to TRBJ2-3, with 7 bases that match TRBD1. The CDR3 sequence is 16 residues long. The V and J ends lost 2 bases and 1 base, in that order; junction bases with no gene match: 5. Germline V lookup: CDR1 KGHDR, CDR2 SFDVKD. CDR3 nucleotide sequence: TGTGCCACCAGTGATTACCGACAGGGAGGCACAGATACGCAGTATTTT. It specifies CATSDYRQGGTDTQYF.

This clonotype was detected only a few times. The rearrangement joins TRBV28 to TRBJ2-5, with 8 bases aligning to TRBD2. CDR3 length: 14 residues. The junction had 8 bases not matched to a gene; V was cut back by 6 bases and J by 5 bases. Germline-derived CDR1 and CDR2 are MDHEN and SYDVKM. The DNA of the CDR3 is TGTGCCAGCAGGGGGGGACTAGGACACGAGACCCAGTACTTC. Translating gives CASRGGLGHETQYF.

This clonotype was recorded a few times. This sequence joins TRBV27 and TRBJ2-3, with D possibly matching TRBD1 (5 bases). Germline loops: CDR1 MNHEY, CDR2 SMNVEV (reference sequence). This CDR3 is 14 amino acids long. V was trimmed by 0 bases and J by 3 bases, leaving 7 bases between them. Written as DNA, the CDR3 is TGTGCCAGCAGTTTATCGAGGACAACAGATACGCAGTATTTT. It encodes CASSLSRTTDTQYF.

The V call is TRBV27, the J call TRBJ2-3; 10 bases are a match to TRBD1. CDR1 is MNHEY and CDR2 is SMNVEV in the germline V gene (reference sequence). The CDR3 spans 15 residues. After removal of 10 bases from V and 6 bases from J, the junction contained 13 bases not matched to a gene. The CDR3 spells CATKSPGQGLDTQYF. CDR3 nucleotides: TGTGCCACCAAGTCTCCGGGACAGGGGTTGGATACGCAGTATTTT.

Of note for this clonotype: This may come from a read error, since a much larger clone is one base off. The chain has TRBV11-3 and TRBJ2-5; D is uncertain. V was pared by 5 bases and J by 4 bases, with 14 bases between. In germline, CDR1 is SGHNT, CDR2 YENEEA. The CDR3 loop spans 14 amino acids. DNA for the CDR3: TGTGCCAGCAGCCCCCATGCGGTGGTAGAGACCCAGTACTTC. Its translation: CASSPHAVVETQYF.

This clonotype was seen only a few times. V and J are TRBV6-2 or TRBV6-3 and TRBJ2-5; no clear D. Per the germline V gene, CDR1 is MNHEY and CDR2 is SVGEGT. The CDR3 extends over 12 amino acids. Trimming removed 10 bases from V and 5 bases from J, with 14 bases in between. The DNA for the CDR3 is TGTGCCACCTTAGGTGTGCGGGAGACCCAGTACTTC. Translated: CATLGVRETQYF.

The chain combines TRBV5-6 with TRBJ2-3; perhaps TRBD2 as D (6 bases). Germline CDR1 reads SGHDT; CDR2 reads YYEEEE. The CDR3 length is 16 residues. V gave up 0 bases and J gave up 4 bases, with 15 bases separating them. CDR3 residues: CASSLDARLVSDTQYF. Written as DNA, the CDR3 is TGTGCCAGCAGCTTGGACGCCCGACTAGTCTCAGATACGCAGTATTTT.

This clonotype has only a few counts. The gene calls are TRBV20-1 and TRBJ2-3; 11 positions match TRBD2. The junction had 10 bases not matched to a gene; V was cut back by 4 bases and J by 4 bases. Germline CDR1 is DFQATT and CDR2 is SNEGSKA (reference sequence). This CDR3 is built from 16 residues. DNA for the CDR3: TGCAGTGCTACCTCACTAGCGGGGGCCGGGGCAGATACGCAGTATTTT. Amino acid sequence: CSATSLAGAGADTQYF.